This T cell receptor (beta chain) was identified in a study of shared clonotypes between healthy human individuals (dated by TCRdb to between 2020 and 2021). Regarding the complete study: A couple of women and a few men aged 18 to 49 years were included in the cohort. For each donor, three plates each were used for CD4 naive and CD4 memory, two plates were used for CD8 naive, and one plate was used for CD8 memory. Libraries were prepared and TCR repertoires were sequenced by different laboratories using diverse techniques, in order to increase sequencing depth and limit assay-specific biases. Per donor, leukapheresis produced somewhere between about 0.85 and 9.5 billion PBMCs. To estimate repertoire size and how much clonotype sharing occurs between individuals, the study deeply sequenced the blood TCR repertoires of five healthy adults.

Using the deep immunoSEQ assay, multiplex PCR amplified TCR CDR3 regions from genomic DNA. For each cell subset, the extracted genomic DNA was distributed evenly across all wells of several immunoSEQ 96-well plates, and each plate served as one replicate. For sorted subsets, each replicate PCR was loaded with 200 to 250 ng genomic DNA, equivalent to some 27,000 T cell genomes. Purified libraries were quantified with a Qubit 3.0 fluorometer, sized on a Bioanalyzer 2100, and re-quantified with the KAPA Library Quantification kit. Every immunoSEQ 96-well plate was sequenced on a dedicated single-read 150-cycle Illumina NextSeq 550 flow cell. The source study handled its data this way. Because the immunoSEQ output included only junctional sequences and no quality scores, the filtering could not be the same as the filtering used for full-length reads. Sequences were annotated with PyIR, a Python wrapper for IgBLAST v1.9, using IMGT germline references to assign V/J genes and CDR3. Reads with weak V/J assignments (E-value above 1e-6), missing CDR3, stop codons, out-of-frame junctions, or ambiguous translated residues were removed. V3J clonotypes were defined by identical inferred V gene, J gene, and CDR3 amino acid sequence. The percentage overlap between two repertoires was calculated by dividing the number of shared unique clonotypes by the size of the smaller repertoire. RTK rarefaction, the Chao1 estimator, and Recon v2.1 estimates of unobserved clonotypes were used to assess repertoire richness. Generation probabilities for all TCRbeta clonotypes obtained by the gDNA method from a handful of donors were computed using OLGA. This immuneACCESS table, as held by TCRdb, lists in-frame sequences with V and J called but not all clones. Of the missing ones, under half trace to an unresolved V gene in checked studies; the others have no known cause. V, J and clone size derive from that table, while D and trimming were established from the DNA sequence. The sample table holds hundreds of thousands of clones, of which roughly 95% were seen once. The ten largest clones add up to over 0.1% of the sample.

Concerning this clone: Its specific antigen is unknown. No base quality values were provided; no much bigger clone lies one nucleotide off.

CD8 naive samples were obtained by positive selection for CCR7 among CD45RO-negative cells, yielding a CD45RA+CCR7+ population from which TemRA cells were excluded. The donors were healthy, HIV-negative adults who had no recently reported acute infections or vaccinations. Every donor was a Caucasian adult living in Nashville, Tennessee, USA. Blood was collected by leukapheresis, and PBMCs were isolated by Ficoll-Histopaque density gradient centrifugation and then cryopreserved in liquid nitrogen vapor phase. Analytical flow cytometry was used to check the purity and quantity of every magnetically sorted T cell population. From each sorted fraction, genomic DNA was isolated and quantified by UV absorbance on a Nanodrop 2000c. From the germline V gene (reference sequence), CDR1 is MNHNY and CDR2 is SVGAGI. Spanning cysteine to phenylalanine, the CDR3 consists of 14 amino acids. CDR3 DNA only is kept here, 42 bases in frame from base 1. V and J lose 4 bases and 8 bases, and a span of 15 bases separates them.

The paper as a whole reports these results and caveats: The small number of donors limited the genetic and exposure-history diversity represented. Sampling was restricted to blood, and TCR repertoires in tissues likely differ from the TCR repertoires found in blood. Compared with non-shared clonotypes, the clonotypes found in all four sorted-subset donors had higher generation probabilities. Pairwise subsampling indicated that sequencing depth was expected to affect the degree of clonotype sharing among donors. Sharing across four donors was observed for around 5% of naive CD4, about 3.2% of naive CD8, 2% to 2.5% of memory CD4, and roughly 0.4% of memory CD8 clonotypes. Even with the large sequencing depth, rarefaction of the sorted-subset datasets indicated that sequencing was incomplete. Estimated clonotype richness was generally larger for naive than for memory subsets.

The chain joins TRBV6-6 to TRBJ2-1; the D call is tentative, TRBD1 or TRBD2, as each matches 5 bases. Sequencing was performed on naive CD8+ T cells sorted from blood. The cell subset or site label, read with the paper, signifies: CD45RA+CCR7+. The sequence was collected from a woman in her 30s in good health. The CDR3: CASSSTGRGDEQFF. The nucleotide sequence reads TGTGCCAGCAGTTCGACCGGTCGGGGCGATGAGCAGTTCTTC.